This T cell receptor beta chain was captured by sequencing in a study of shared clonotypes between healthy human individuals. Study results and caveats: Relative to memory subsets, naive subsets generally showed larger estimated richness. Among several donors, approximately 5% of naive CD4 clonotypes were found in common. Represented diversity, genetic and exposure-history alike, was limited by few donors.

Germline V gives CDR1 MNHEY, CDR2 SVGAGI. The length of the CDR3 is 14 residues. V was cut by 5 bases and J by 1 base, with 10 bases left in between. CD45RO-negative, CCR7-selected cells formed the naive CD8 fraction, which excluded terminally differentiated effector memory CD45RA+ cells. All donors qualified as healthy HIV-negative adults and had experienced no recent acute infections or vaccinations. Generated by immunoSEQ multiplex PCR, the TCRdb table keeps only in-frame clones and is missing some. The table includes 650,000 to 800,000 clones, just over 90% detected once. In the case of this clone: The antigen remains undetermined.

The clonotype originates from a man aged 30 to 45 in good health. Sequences were obtained from naive CD8+ T cells sorted from blood. This chain joins TRBV6-5 and TRBJ2-3; D perhaps matches TRBD1 (5 bases). CDR3 sequence reads: CASSAGLRTDTQYF. The CDR3 region has the DNA TGTGCCAGCAGTGCAGGGTTGCGCACAGATACGCAGTATTTT.